This paragraph reports one T cell receptor beta chain. The antigen is not known. The sample originates from a study of cytomegalovirus exposure and HLA in healthy donors. Study-wide results and limits: Trimming of TCR beta V- and J-genes showed a link, identified in a later analysis, to a missense DCLRE1C variant.

The PCR employed 60 Vbeta primers together with 13 Jbeta primers. Assay: immunoSEQ multiplex PCR; the TCRdb copy retains only in-frame clones and omits some. The listing contains about 150,000 clones. The receptor was derived from a man aged 25-45 years in good health and CMV-seronegative. Sequenced input: PBMCs.

This CDR3 reads CASSVRQLTGELFF. The CDR3 nucleotides read TGTGCCAGCAGCGTACGACAGCTCACCGGGGAGCTGTTTTTT. This sequence joins TRBV9 and TRBJ2-2, with D perhaps matching TRBD1 (5 bases). This CDR3 is 14 amino acids long. Trimming left V 1 base short and J 4 bases short, with 8 bases between. Germline lookup yields CDR1 SGDLS and CDR2 YYNGEE. Supplemented by reference TRBV9 and TRBJ2-2, the full variable domain reads DSGVTQTPKHLITATGQRVTLRCSPRSGDLSVYWYQQSLDQGLQFLIQYYNGEERAKGNILERFSAQQFPDLHSELNLSSLELGDSALYFCASSVRQLTGELFFGEGSRLTVL.